One sample yielded the 20 T cell receptor beta chains listed below, sequenced in a study of shared clonotypes between healthy human individuals. The protocol was immunoSEQ multiplex PCR, while the TCRdb copy is restricted to in-frame clones and leaves out a portion. Altogether some 2.3 million clones are present, over 85% being singletons, with the ten largest covering roughly 0.36%. What was sequenced was naive CD4+ T cells from PBMCs. Subset defined: CD45RA+ positively selected. The source is a man aged 18 to 35 in good health. Some clones in this sample may be carry-over from other donors' samples.

The chain uses TRBV6-6 and TRBJ2-7, with D unclear. V lost 5 bases to trimming and J lost 0 bases, with 14 bases between them. The V gene's germline CDR1 is MNHNY and CDR2 SVGAGI (reference sequence). The CDR3 sequence is 15 residues long. The CDR3 is CASSNTWSGSYEQYF. DNA of the CDR3: TGTGCCAGCAGTAATACCTGGTCGGGCTCCTACGAGCAGTACTTC.

The chain is built from TRBV5-4 and TRBJ2-3; D is uncertain. CDR1 is SGHNT and CDR2 is YYREEE in the germline V gene (reference sequence). Trimming cost V 2 bases and J 0 bases, with 7 bases left between them. The CDR3 covers 14 residues. The CDR3: CASSLDSSTDTQYF. CDR3 sequence (DNA): TGTGCCAGCAGCTTAGATTCTAGCACAGATACGCAGTATTTT.

V is TRBV5-6 and J is TRBJ2-1; D not certain. V lost 1 base and J lost 9, with 20 bases in between. The CDR3 runs to 16 residues. The germline CDR1 and CDR2 sequences are SGHDT and YYEEEE. The CDR3 region has the DNA TGTGCCAGCAGCTTGTTCGGTCCAGCTACGGCACCTGAGCAGTTCTTC. Its protein product is CASSLFGPATAPEQFF.

The chain employs TRBV4-1 and TRBJ2-5; 8 positions match TRBD2. Germline CDR1 MGHRA, CDR2 YSYEKL. This CDR3 region has 15 residues. With V trimmed by 2 bases and J by 5 bases, 7 bases remained unmatched. The CDR3 is CASSQNAAGVETQYF. As DNA, the CDR3 is TGCGCCAGCAGCCAAAACGCAGCGGGAGTGGAGACCCAGTACTTC.

The chain couples TRBV5-4 to TRBJ2-2, with 10 bases fitting TRBD1. The CDR3 extends over 17 amino acids. Germline loops: CDR1 SGHNT, CDR2 YYREEE (reference sequence). Unmatched junction bases numbered 11, after V lost 6 bases and J lost 3 bases. The CDR3 spells CASKSYPGTGDTGELFF. As DNA, the CDR3 is TGTGCCAGCAAATCCTACCCCGGGACAGGGGACACCGGGGAGCTGTTTTTT.

The J gene is TRBJ2-5, the V gene TRBV5-1, with D tentatively TRBD1 (5 bases). The CDR3 is 14 residues long. The V end lost 5 bases, the J end lost 1 base, and 12 bases lay between the germline ends. The germline CDR1 and CDR2 sequences are SGHRS and YFSETQ. CDR3 sequence: CASRGLAGQETQYF. The CDR3 DNA reads as TGCGCCAGCAGGGGGCTGGCCGGCCAAGAGACCCAGTACTTC.

The gene calls are TRBV18 and TRBJ1-2, with D perhaps matching TRBD1 (6 bases). The CDR3 sequence is 14 residues long. CDR1 and CDR2 from the germline V gene are KGHSH and LQKENI. The ends were cut back, 6 bases at V and 3 bases at J, with 14 bases in the middle. CDR3 nucleotide sequence: TGTGCCAGCTCCGGTTCGGGGGGCGACTATGGCTACACCTTC. It codes for CASSGSGGDYGYTF. The whole variable domain, filled in from reference TRBV18 and TRBJ1-2, reads NAGVMQNPRHLVRRRGQEARLRCSPMKGHSHVYWYRQLPEEGLKFMVYLQKENIIDESGMPKERFSAEFPKEGPSILRIQQVVRGDSAAYFCASSGSGGDYGYTFGSGTRLTVV.

The chain employs TRBV10-2 and TRBJ2-1; D gene unclear. The CDR3 extends over 12 amino acids. Germline CDR1 reads WSHSY; CDR2 reads SAAADI. The V end lost 5 bases, the J end lost 8 bases, and 10 bases lay between the germline ends. CDR3 in DNA: TGCGCCAGCAGTCGGCTTAACGATGAGCAGTTCTTC. Its protein product is CASSRLNDEQFF.

The rearrangement joins TRBV5-6 to TRBJ2-1, with TRBD2 matching over 14 bases. J lost 4 bases, V lost 0 bases, and 0 bases had no gene match. The CDR3 extends over 16 amino acids. Germline V gene sequence: CDR1 SGHDT, CDR2 YYEEEE. The CDR3 loop reads CASSLGLAGGYNEQFF. Written as DNA, the CDR3 is TGTGCCAGCAGCTTGGGACTAGCGGGAGGGTACAATGAGCAGTTCTTC.

The chain links TRBV27 to TRBJ2-7; D possibly corresponds to TRBD1 (8 bases). This CDR3 has 14 residues. The V end was cut by 5 bases, the J end by 3 bases, with 14 bases between. Germline V gene data show CDR1 as MNHEY and CDR2 as SMNVEV (reference sequence). DNA for the CDR3: TGTGCCAGCAGTAGACAGGGGACTAACTACGAGCAGTACTTC. It yields the protein CASSRQGTNYEQYF.

For the CDR3, the DNA is TGTGCCAGCAGCCCGGCGGGCCAGGATCGGCATGGCTACACCTTC. Residues: CASSPAGQDRHGYTF. The chain employs TRBV7-8 and TRBJ1-2; D is undetermined. Per the germline V gene, CDR1 is SGHVS and CDR2 is FQNEAQ. The V end was cut by 5 bases, the J end by 6 bases, with 19 bases between. This CDR3 has 15 amino acids.

CDR3 nucleotides: TGCAGCGCCTGGGGGGCGAGGAACACTGAAGCTTTCTTT. Translation: CSAWGARNTEAFF. This chain links TRBV29-1 with TRBJ1-1, with D maybe TRBD1 (6 bases). The CDR3 has 13 amino acids. Germline CDR1 reads SQVTM; CDR2 reads ANQGSEA. V was trimmed by 7 bases and J by 1 base, leaving 13 bases between them.

The chain uses TRBV28 and TRBJ2-6; tentatively, D is TRBD1 (5 bases). The germline V and J ends were trimmed by 2 bases and 1 base, with 9 bases remaining between them. The V gene's germline CDR1 is MDHEN and CDR2 SYDVKM. CDR3 size: 16 residues. The CDR3 loop is CASSLGAWSGANVLTF. The CDR3 nucleotides are TGTGCCAGCAGTTTAGGGGCCTGGTCTGGGGCCAACGTCCTGACTTTC.

CDR3 in amino acids: CASSLLLGTGELFF. Written as DNA, the CDR3 is TGTGCCAGCAGCTTATTATTGGGAACCGGGGAGCTGTTTTTT. The genes are TRBV7-9 and TRBJ2-2; D is undetermined. CDR3 length equals 14 residues. Germline CDR1 is SEHNR and CDR2 is FQNEAQ (reference sequence). Trimming pared 2 bases from V and 5 bases from J, leaving 9 bases between.

J is TRBJ2-5 and V is TRBV18; D is possibly TRBD2 (6 bases). V dropped 6 bases and J dropped 1 base, with 12 bases sitting between them. This CDR3 region has 14 residues. CDR1 and CDR2 (germline): KGHSH, LQKENI. The CDR3 is CASSSRGFQETQYF. The CDR3 DNA reads TGTGCCAGCTCGTCCCGGGGGTTCCAAGAGACCCAGTACTTC.

The genes are TRBV7-3 and TRBJ2-7, with no clear D. Germline V gives CDR1 SGHTA, CDR2 FQGTGA. The CDR3 length is 14 residues. V was cut by 5 bases and J by 0 bases, with 11 bases left in between. The CDR3 loop is CASSPLSISYEQYF. The CDR3 DNA reads as TGTGCCAGCAGCCCCCTTTCTATCTCCTACGAGCAGTACTTC.

This chain connects TRBV5-1 to TRBJ2-1; 10 bases line up with TRBD2. The ends lost 4 bases at V and 0 bases at J; junction bases unmatched: 4. This CDR3 has 16 amino acids. CDR1 is SGHRS, CDR2 YFSETQ, per germline. The CDR3 sequence is CASSRAGGPSYNEQFF. The CDR3 DNA reads TGCGCCAGCAGCCGAGCGGGAGGGCCCTCCTACAATGAGCAGTTCTTC. The complete variable domain, with remaining parts taken from reference TRBV5-1 and TRBJ2-1, reads KAGVTQTPRYLIKTRGQQVTLSCSPISGHRSVSWYQQTPGQGLQFLFEYFSETQRNKGNFPGRFSGRQFSNSRSEMNVSTLELGDSALYLCASSRAGGPSYNEQFFGPGTRLTVL.

The chain has TRBV6-4 and TRBJ1-5; 9 bases agree with TRBD1. The CDR3 covers 14 residues. Germline lookup yields CDR1 MRHNA and CDR2 SNTAGT. The junction had 3 bases not matched to a gene; V was cut back by 7 bases and J by 2 bases. This chain's CDR3 is CASNRTGGNQPQHF. The CDR3 coding sequence is TGTGCCAGCAATAGGACAGGGGGCAATCAGCCCCAGCATTTT.

The chain has TRBV6-1 and TRBJ2-7; 11 nucleotides align to TRBD2. V shed 6 bases and J 5 bases; nucleotides not matched to a gene: 3. CDR3 length: 13 amino acids. CDR1 and CDR2 from the germline V gene are MNHNS and SASEGT. The CDR3 reads CASRLAGGDEQYF. CDR3 DNA sequence: TGTGCCAGCAGATTAGCGGGAGGGGACGAGCAGTACTTC.

The chain joins TRBV5-1 to TRBJ2-1; D not certain. The CDR3 spans 15 residues. V was pared by 4 bases and J by 3 bases, with 14 bases between. CDR1 and CDR2 (germline): SGHRS, YFSETQ. The CDR3 region has the DNA TGCGCCAGCAGCCCCCGGGTTACCCACTACAATGAGCAGTTCTTC. Protein sequence: CASSPRVTHYNEQFF. The entire variable domain, with the rest obtained from reference TRBV5-1 and TRBJ2-1, is as follows: KAGVTQTPRYLIKTRGQQVTLSCSPISGHRSVSWYQQTPGQGLQFLFEYFSETQRNKGNFPGRFSGRQFSNSRSEMNVSTLELGDSALYLCASSPRVTHYNEQFFGPGTRLTVL.